Following are 20 T cell receptor beta chains from one sample sequenced in a study of identical twins. MiXCR was run by TCRdb on the 5' RACE reads, yielding one entry per CDR3 protein. The sample holds some 250,000 distinct CDR3 sequences, 10% to 15% seen once. The same sample was also used in a study of yellow fever vaccine responses in identical twins.

Sequencing input: memory (CD45RO+) T cells sorted from blood. These receptors were obtained from a woman younger than 35 in good health.

This clonotype was observed at least ten times. This chain links TRBV2 with TRBJ2-7, with D perhaps TRBD1 (6 bases). V was trimmed by 6 bases and J by 7 bases, leaving 13 bases between them. Germline V gene sequence: CDR1 SNHLY, CDR2 FYNNEI. The CDR3 is 12 residues long. CDR3 sequence reads: CASSYNGQEQYF. The DNA of the CDR3 is TGTGCCAGCAGCTACAATGGACAGGAGCAGTACTTC.

This clonotype occurred a few times. This chain links TRBV2 with TRBJ2-5, with TRBD2 as a possible D gene (5 bases). V was pared by 1 base and J by 9 bases, with 6 bases between. The CDR3 runs to 11 residues. In germline, CDR1 is SNHLY, CDR2 FYNNEI. The CDR3 DNA follows: TGTGCCAGCAGTGAAGGAGCGGCCCAGTACTTC. Its translation is CASSEGAAQYF.

This clonotype was counted at least ten times. V is TRBV12-3 or TRBV12-4 and J is TRBJ1-5, with 9 bases identical to TRBD1. CDR3 size: 14 residues. V gave up 6 bases and J gave up 5 bases; unmatched junction bases: 5. CDR3 amino acids: CASSRTGGHQPQHF. The CDR3 nucleotides are TGTGCCAGCAGCCGTACAGGGGGCCATCAGCCCCAGCATTTT.

This clonotype was detected ten times or more. The chain has TRBV9 and TRBJ2-1; tentatively, D is TRBD1 (6 bases). The CDR3 is 17 amino acids. Germline V gene sequence: CDR1 SGDLS, CDR2 YYNGEE. The ends were cut back, 1 base at V and 6 bases at J, with 20 bases in the middle. CDR3 coding DNA: TGTGCCAGCAGCGTAATGGATAGGCAGGGGTTCTTCAATGAGCAGTTCTTC. Residues: CASSVMDRQGFFNEQFF.

The chain is built from TRBV20-1 and TRBJ2-7; possible D gene TRBD1, 6 bases. Between the trimmed V and J ends, which lost 5 bases and 1 base, there was a span of 15 bases. The CDR3 spans 14 residues. Per germline, CDR1 DFQATT and CDR2 SNEGSKA (reference sequence). The CDR3 sequence: CSAESGTPSYEQYF. CDR3 in DNA: TGCAGTGCTGAGTCCGGGACACCGTCCTACGAGCAGTACTTC.

The sample holds many counts of this clonotype. V and J are TRBV24-1 and TRBJ2-2, with D tentatively TRBD2 (6 bases). CDR3 length equals 15 residues. The ends were cut back, 6 bases at V and 3 bases at J, with 13 bases in the middle. Germline V lookup: CDR1 KGHDR, CDR2 SFDVKD. As DNA, the CDR3 is TGTGCCACCAGTTCGGGGGTATCGGACACCGGGGAGCTGTTTTTT. It codes for CATSSGVSDTGELFF.

This clonotype has more than one count but fewer than ten. V and J are TRBV4-3 and TRBJ2-7, with TRBD2 matching over 13 bases. This CDR3 region has 15 residues. The V and J ends lost 4 bases and 7 bases, in that order; junction bases with no gene match: 7. CDR1 and CDR2 (germline): LGHNA, YSLEER. This CDR3 reads CASSLDGTSGTEQYF. The CDR3 DNA sequence: TGCGCCAGCAGCCTCGACGGGACTAGCGGGACAGAGCAGTACTTC.

This clonotype was seen at least ten times. The genes are TRBV12-3 or TRBV12-4 and TRBJ1-1; 10 bases are shared with TRBD1. The V and J ends lost 5 bases and 3 bases, in that order; junction bases with no gene match: 6. This CDR3 is built from 15 residues. The CDR3 is CASSVQTGGHTEAFF. The CDR3 nucleotides are TGTGCCAGCAGTGTACAGACAGGGGGCCACACTGAAGCTTTCTTT.

Only a few counts were recorded for this clonotype. This chain uses TRBV9 with TRBJ2-5; D is possibly TRBD2 (6 bases). The germline V gene has CDR1 SGDLS and CDR2 YYNGEE. V lost 4 bases, J lost 1 base, and 17 bases lay in between. The CDR3 length is 16 residues. CDR3 nucleotides: TGTGCCAGCAGCTACCATATTGCGGGGACCCAAGAGACCCAGTACTTC. Translated, it gives CASSYHIAGTQETQYF. Using reference TRBV9 and TRBJ2-5 for the parts outside the CDR3, the full variable domain is DSGVTQTPKHLITATGQRVTLRCSPRSGDLSVYWYQQSLDQGLQFLIQYYNGEERAKGNILERFSAQQFPDLHSELNLSSLELGDSALYFCASSYHIAGTQETQYFGPGTRLLVL.

Ten or more counts support this clonotype. This rearrangement joins TRBV6-2 or TRBV6-3 to TRBJ2-3; D is unresolved. The CDR3 extends over 14 amino acids. V was trimmed by 0 bases and J by 6 bases, leaving 10 bases between them. CDR1 MNHEY and CDR2 SVGEGT come from the germline V gene. The CDR3, as DNA: TGTGCCAGCAGTTACTCTACAATGGGGGATACGCAGTATTTT. The encoded protein is CASSYSTMGDTQYF.

The chain couples TRBV3-1 to TRBJ2-2, with 7 bases lining up with TRBD2. Losses at the gene ends were 4 bases for V and 1 base for J; bases not matched to a gene: 12. Per the germline V gene, CDR1 is LGHDT and CDR2 is YNNKEL (reference sequence). The CDR3 loop spans 18 amino acids. The CDR3 DNA is TGTGCCAGCAGCCCTTCGCCTCCGGCTAGCGGGAACACCGGGGAGCTGTTTTTT. Amino acid sequence: CASSPSPPASGNTGELFF. Combining the CDR3 with reference TRBV3-1 and TRBJ2-2 gives the whole variable domain DTAVSQTPKYLVTQMGNDKSIKCEQNLGHDTMYWYKQDSKKFLKIMFSYNNKELIINETVPNRFSPKSPDKAHLNLHINSLELGDSAVYFCASSPSPPASGNTGELFFGEGSRLTVL.

This clonotype was seen a handful of times. This CDR3 reads CASSNTRRETQYF. The DNA of the CDR3 is TGTGCCAGCAGCAATACCAGAAGAGAGACCCAGTACTTC. The chain has TRBV11-2 and TRBJ2-5; no clear D. CDR1 is SGHAT and CDR2 is FQNNGV in the germline V gene. This CDR3 has 13 amino acids. Trimming took 5 bases from V and 4 from J, leaving 11 bases between them.

This clonotype has more than one count but fewer than ten. The rearrangement joins TRBV18 to TRBJ2-1; 14 bases line up with TRBD2. V was clipped by 4 bases and J by 7 bases; unmatched bases: 9. In germline, CDR1 is KGHSH, CDR2 LQKENI. There are 17 residues in the CDR3. The CDR3 reads CASSLQPGLAGVNEQFF. CDR3 DNA sequence: TGTGCCAGCTCACTTCAGCCGGGACTAGCGGGAGTTAATGAGCAGTTCTTC. Full variable domain (remainder filled in from reference TRBV18 and TRBJ2-1): NAGVMQNPRHLVRRRGQEARLRCSPMKGHSHVYWYRQLPEEGLKFMVYLQKENIIDESGMPKERFSAEFPKEGPSILRIQQVVRGDSAAYFCASSLQPGLAGVNEQFFGPGTRLTVL.

This clonotype has more than one count but fewer than ten. CDR3 loop: CASNRGVQETQYF. In DNA, the CDR3 is TGTGCCAGCAACCGAGGTGTCCAAGAGACCCAGTACTTC. This chain joins TRBV21-1 and TRBJ2-5. TRBV21-1 is an annotated pseudogene. The CDR3 covers 13 residues.

The chain recombines TRBV7-8 with TRBJ2-7, with 7 bases that match TRBD2. The ends lost 3 bases at V and 5 bases at J; junction bases unmatched: 7. CDR1 is SGHVS, CDR2 FQNEAQ, per germline. The CDR3 spans 14 residues. As DNA, the CDR3 is TGTGCCAGCAGCTTTCGGGGGGACCGAGACGAGCAGTACTTC. Its protein product is CASSFRGDRDEQYF.

J is TRBJ2-1 and V is TRBV6-2 or TRBV6-3; 8 nucleotides agree with TRBD2. This CDR3 spans 16 amino acids. Germline V gives CDR1 MNHEY, CDR2 SVGEGT. The V gene end was trimmed by 0 bases and the J gene end by 9 bases; junction bases not matched to a gene: 10. CDR3 DNA: TGTGCCAGCAGTTACTCCGGGGGACTAGGGGCTGTTGAGCAGTTCTTC. It yields the protein CASSYSGGLGAVEQFF.

This clonotype was counted a few times. This chain uses TRBV6-5 with TRBJ2-5; D not certain. Trimming shortened V by 6 bases and J by 7 bases, and 12 bases separated the two germline ends. This CDR3 has 12 amino acids. The germline gives CDR1 MNHEY, CDR2 SVGAGI. This chain's CDR3 is CASRKDRGTQYF. In nucleotides, the CDR3 is TGTGCCAGCAGAAAAGATCGTGGGACCCAGTACTTC.

V and J are TRBV28 and TRBJ2-6; D is ambiguous. This CDR3 region has 17 residues. V was trimmed by 2 bases and J by 0 bases, leaving 11 bases between them. Germline-derived CDR1 and CDR2 are MDHEN and SYDVKM. CDR3 nucleotides: TGTGCCAGCAGTTTAGCAGGCTCAAGCTCTGGGGCCAACGTCCTGACTTTC. It specifies CASSLAGSSSGANVLTF. Full variable domain (missing parts from reference TRBV28 and TRBJ2-6): DVKVTQSSRYLVKRTGEKVFLECVQDMDHENMFWYRQDPGLGLRLIYFSYDVKMKEKGDIPEGYSVSREKKERFSLILESASTNQTSMYLCASSLAGSSSGANVLTFGAGSRLTVL.

In this sample, this clonotype turned up many times. The J gene is TRBJ1-6, the V gene TRBV20-1; TRBD1 matches 7 bases. Germline V CDR1 and CDR2: DFQATT, SNEGSKA (reference sequence). V was pared by 1 base and J by 9 bases, with 6 bases of the junction left unmatched. The CDR3 runs to 14 residues. In nucleotides, the CDR3 is TGCAGTGCTAGAGGAGGGGGGGACAGTTCACCCCTCCACTTT. Protein product: CSARGGGDSSPLHF.

Comments on this clonotype: Lacking the conserved final phenylalanine or tryptophan, this CDR3 likely reflects a read error. The chain couples TRBV10-3 to TRBJ2-5; 11 bases fit TRBD1. The CDR3 covers 15 residues. Germline values: CDR1 ENHRY, CDR2 SYGVKD. CDR3 bases: TGTACCATCAGCCTCGGGACAGGGGGTCAAGAGACCCAGTACTTA. Its protein product is CTISLGTGGQETQYL.